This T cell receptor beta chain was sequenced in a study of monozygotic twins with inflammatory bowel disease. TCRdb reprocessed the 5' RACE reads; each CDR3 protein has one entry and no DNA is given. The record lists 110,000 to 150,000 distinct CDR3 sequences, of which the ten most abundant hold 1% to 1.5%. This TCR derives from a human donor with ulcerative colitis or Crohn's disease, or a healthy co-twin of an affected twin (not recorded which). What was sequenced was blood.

CDR3 sequence: CASSRPRTGADIQYF. The rearrangement uses TRBV5-6 and TRBJ2-4; without DNA, the TCRdb call of TRBD1 cannot be checked. The CDR3 has 15 amino acids. CDR1 is SGHDT and CDR2 is YYEEEE in the germline V gene.